This T cell receptor (beta chain) was identified in a study of T cells in Graves' hyperthyroidism and ophthalmopathy. Background on the study: At the time of initial diagnosis and before any treatment, peripheral blood was collected.

RNA transcripts were the template for amplifying TCR beta CDR3 regions. First-round RT-PCR targeting the TCR CDR3 was performed with the HTBI primer set. One entry per CDR3 protein, called by TCRdb with MiXCR from the multiplex PCR reads. In the table there are fewer than 900,000 distinct CDR3 sequences, around 15% of which are singletons. Study findings and constraints: The model predicted ophthalmopathy a median approximately 6.3 months before onset. In blood, most of the thyroid clonotypes expanded above 0.001 were also present.

Over 18 months, lack of ophthalmopathy progression marked Graves' hyperthyroidism as stable. CDR1 and CDR2 (germline): MNHNS, SASEGT. Trimming shortened V by 7 bases and J by 7 bases, and 13 bases separated the two germline ends. This CDR3 spans 13 amino acids. In its sample, this clonotype was seen many times. Its matching antigen is unknown. Material: blood. This TCR was sampled from a man in his late teens or twenties with Graves' hyperthyroidism. The chain is built from TRBV6-1 and TRBJ1-4; D remains ambiguous. In nucleotides, the CDR3 is TGTGCCAGCAAGGTCAGGCTGGGTGAAAAACTGTTTTTT. Its translation is CASKVRLGEKLFF.